This TCR beta chain was recorded in a study of blood T cell repertoires in COVID-19. Overall study context: Researchers got acute and convalescent COVID-19 samples from the United States, Italy and Spain.

The method was immunoSEQ multiplex PCR; TCRdb's version includes in-frame clones alone and lacks a portion of them. The table includes approximately 140,000 clones, about 83% detected once. This CDR3 is 12 amino acids long. V shed 7 bases and J shed 6 bases, with 10 bases lying between them. Germline V gene data show CDR1 as MNHEY and CDR2 as SVGAGI. This clone was found once. The TCR comes from a woman aged 50 to 65 with acute COVID-19. Sequences were obtained from PBMCs or T cells enriched from blood (not recorded which). This rearrangement joins TRBV6-5 to TRBJ1-5; D remains unclear. CDR3 sequence (DNA): TGTGCCAGCACACCGCTCAGTCAGCCCCAGCATTTT. Translating gives CASTPLSQPQHF.